This TCR beta chain was observed in a study of blood T cell repertoires in COVID-19. Turning to the study itself: The samples span acute and convalescent COVID-19 from the United States, Italy and Spain. The cDNA or gDNA used as material had been derived from T cells, B-cell-depleted T cells, or PBMCs.

Authors' processing steps: The authors estimated nucleated cell counts from reference gene primer amplification. Produced via immunoSEQ multiplex PCR; TCRdb's table is partial and in-frame only. That table supplies the V and J calls and clone size; D and trimming were determined from the DNA. The sample lists about 78,000 clones, around 83% seen once, with around 3.4% in the top ten. V lost 0 bases and J 3 bases, leaving 10 bases between the germline ends. The CDR3 runs 14 residues. CDR1 is SGDLS, CDR2 YYNGEE, per germline. The V gene is TRBV9, the J gene TRBJ2-7; the D gene is possibly TRBD2 (6 bases). The sequence derives from a man over 45 with acute or convalescent COVID-19. Sequenced: peripheral blood. The CDR3 is CASSVEGGNYEQYF. DNA for the CDR3: TGTGCCAGCAGCGTAGAGGGCGGGAACTACGAGCAGTACTTC.